This TCR beta chain was documented in a study of T cells in Graves' hyperthyroidism and ophthalmopathy. RNA transcripts gave rise to amplified TCR beta CDR3 regions. With the HTBI primer set, the TCR CDR3 went through a first round of RT-PCR. In TCRdb, the multiplex PCR reads were re-called with MiXCR into one record per CDR3 protein. The repertoire includes more than 350,000 distinct CDR3 sequences, approximately 14% of them detected once, and roughly a fifth sits in the top ten. CDR1 SGHTA and CDR2 FQGTGA come from the germline V gene. The CDR3 extends over 16 amino acids. Trimming took 5 bases from V and 5 from J; bases not matched to a gene: 11. This clonotype has ten or more counts. Diagnoses used clinical symptoms, serum thyroxine and TRAb, thyroid ultrasound and orbital computed tomography.

This sequence was found in a woman aged 55-69 years with Graves' ophthalmopathy. Sequences were obtained from blood. The V gene is TRBV7-3, the J gene TRBJ2-3, with 9 bases fitting TRBD1. In nucleotides, the CDR3 is TGTGCCAGCAGCCCCACCGGGACAGGGTTCGGAGATACGCAGTATTTT. Translated, it gives CASSPTGTGFGDTQYF.